The sequence of this T cell receptor (beta chain) was determined in a study of blood T cell repertoires in COVID-19. TCRdb's copy holds only in-frame clones and misses some; the assay was immunoSEQ multiplex PCR. The sample yields roughly 240,000 clones, 70% to 90% seen once. V gave up 3 bases and J gave up 1 base, with 6 bases separating them. The CDR3 totals 13 residues. CDR1 and CDR2 (germline): MNHEY, SMNVEV (reference sequence). V and J are TRBV27 and TRBJ1-1; D call uncertain. The specimen sequenced was peripheral blood. This clonotype was sampled from a man aged 45 to 65 with COVID-19, enrolled during active disease. The CDR3 reads CASSFTGNTEAFF. The DNA of the CDR3 is TGTGCCAGCAGTTTCACCGGGAACACTGAAGCTTTCTTT.